This T cell receptor beta chain appears in the sequencing data of a study of cytomegalovirus exposure and HLA in healthy donors. Whole-study context: The same platform was used for the roughly 120 validation repertoires as for the approximately 630 first-cohort repertoires, as reported in a later analysis.

Using immunoSEQ multiplex PCR, the repertoire was profiled, and TCRdb retains in-frame clones only, with some absent. Found here are 70,000 or so clones, approximately 95% of them singletons; the top ten hold about 1.4%. The sequencing input was PBMCs. The sequence was obtained from a man aged 18 to 30 in good health and CMV-seropositive.

The CDR3 bases are TGTGCCAGCACCCCGGACAGGGCCCGTACGGCCTACGAGCAGTACTTC. Encoded protein: CASTPDRARTAYEQYF. The V call is TRBV27, the J call TRBJ2-7; 8 nucleotides agree with TRBD1. After removal of 7 bases from V and 2 bases from J, the junction contained 13 bases not matched to a gene. The CDR3 runs 16 residues. The V gene's germline CDR1 is MNHEY and CDR2 SMNVEV (reference sequence).